Sequencing of this T cell receptor (beta chain) was carried out in a study of blood T cell repertoires in COVID-19. Study-wide background: Sources were T cells, B-cell-depleted T cells, or PBMCs; the material itself was cDNA or gDNA.

The germline V gene encodes CDR1 LNHDA and CDR2 SQIVND (reference sequence). V shed 3 bases and J 1 base; nucleotides not matched to a gene: 6. CDR3 size: 16 residues. How the authors handled the data: Researchers report that nucleated cell counts were estimated from reference gene primer amplification. TCRdb keeps only in-frame clones here, not all; method: immunoSEQ multiplex PCR. V and J calls and clone size are given by that table; D and trimming were obtained from the DNA. The data hold about 62,000 clones, with around 84% observed a single time. The J gene is TRBJ1-1, the V gene TRBV19; 9 bases agree with TRBD1. This clonotype was obtained from a man between 70 and 80 years old with acute or convalescent COVID-19. Specimen: peripheral blood. The CDR3 sequence: CASSIVLGQGNTEAFF. CDR3 nucleotide sequence: TGTGCCAGTAGTATCGTGTTGGGACAGGGGAACACTGAAGCTTTCTTT.